In its sample, the clone carrying this T cell receptor (beta chain) was seen once. The antigen is undetermined. These data originate in a study of shared clonotypes between healthy human individuals. The study's findings and limits: Among donors, sharing of clonotypes was expected to be affected by sequencing depth.

The germline V and J ends were trimmed by 6 bases and 8 bases, with 22 bases remaining between them. The CDR3 runs 16 residues. CDR1 and CDR2 from the germline V gene are LGHNT and FRNRAP. Genomic DNA from each subset was divided evenly over several immunoSEQ plates. 200 to 250 ng DNA, about 33,000 T cell genomes, went into each sorted-subset replicate PCR. Clones were read by immunoSEQ multiplex PCR, and TCRdb kept only the in-frame ones, dropping some. The table includes over a million clones, roughly 75% detected once. What was sequenced was memory CD4+ T cells sorted from blood. Subset meaning: CD45RA-negative fraction. The chain combines TRBV12-5 with TRBJ1-4; the D gene is possibly TRBD1 (5 bases). This TCR derives from a man in his late teens or twenties in good health. In nucleotides, the CDR3 is TGTGCTAGTGGCCTTAGACAGCGTGGCACCCAGGAAAAACTGTTTTTT. Its protein is CASGLRQRGTQEKLFF.